This T cell receptor beta chain was recovered during a study of CD8+ T cells in alopecia areata. Across the study: Affected scalp percentage gauged treated patients' severity. Findings and caveats of the study: There was only one nonresponder, so it was unclear how baseline CD8+ expansion relates to response.

Treatment specified: oral pan-JAK inhibitor, 5-10 mg twice daily. Collected material from alopecia areata patients comprised lesional scalp punch biopsies and peripheral blood. Both CD4+ and CD8+ T cells were separated by sorting PBMCs. The germline V gene encodes CDR1 SQVTM and CDR2 ANQGSEA. V lost 8 bases to trimming and J lost 4 bases; unmatched junction nucleotides: 8. The CDR3 spans 12 residues. Concerning this clone: Its cognate antigen is unknown.

cDNA prepared by RNA extraction and subsequent reverse transcription served as the template for sequencing. Only in-frame clones appear in the TCRdb table, and some are missing; sequencing was by immunoSEQ multiplex PCR. Here the sample spans around 120,000 clones, around 60% being singletons. This sequence was found in a human donor with alopecia areata. Here the sequenced sample was CD4+ T cells sorted from blood, taken at week 4, from a patient treated with tofacitinib. This chain links TRBV29-1 with TRBJ2-7; 7 bases are shared with TRBD1. The DNA of the CDR3 is TGCAGCACCCGACAGGGCGATTACGAGCAGTACTTC. Translating gives CSTRQGDYEQYF.